The T cell receptor beta chain under discussion was sequenced for a study of cytomegalovirus exposure and HLA in healthy donors. V shed 0 bases and J shed 4 bases, with 6 bases lying between them. Per the germline V gene, CDR1 is SGHTA and CDR2 is FQGNSA. The CDR3 loop spans 14 amino acids. Findings of the study overall: Whilst most TCR sequences proved rare, a subset of public TCRs occurred across many donors. A missense DCLRE1C variant was associated with V- and J-gene trimming of TCR beta chains in a later analysis, and an independent cohort replicated the association.

Points on this clone: Its antigen is still unknown. Other DNA sequences from this sample encode an identical CDR3 as well.

PCR employed 60 Vbeta and 13 Jbeta primers. Method: immunoSEQ multiplex PCR; TCRdb's copy keeps in-frame clones and lacks some. The sample includes around 120,000 clones, just under 75% of them seen just once. This receptor was identified in a man aged 50 to 59 in good health and CMV-seropositive. Sequencing was carried out using PBMCs. The chain is built from TRBV7-2 and TRBJ2-2; D not resolved. The CDR3 spells CASSLALATGELFF. CDR3 sequence (DNA): TGTGCCAGCAGCTTAGCGCTGGCCACCGGGGAGCTGTTTTTT.